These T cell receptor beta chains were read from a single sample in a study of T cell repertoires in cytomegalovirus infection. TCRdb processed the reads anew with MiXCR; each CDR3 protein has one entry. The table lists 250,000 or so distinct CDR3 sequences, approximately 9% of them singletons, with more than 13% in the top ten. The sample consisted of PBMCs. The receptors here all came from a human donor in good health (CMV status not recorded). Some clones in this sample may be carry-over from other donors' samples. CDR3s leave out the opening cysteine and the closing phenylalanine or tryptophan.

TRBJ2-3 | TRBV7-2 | ASSVWGLTFTDTQY
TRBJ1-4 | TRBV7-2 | ASSLTQAAEKLF
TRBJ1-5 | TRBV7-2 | ASSLVAGGPRGSNQPQH
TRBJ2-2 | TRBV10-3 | ASEPGQGKFENAGELF
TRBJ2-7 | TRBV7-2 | ASSLTSGSSYEQY
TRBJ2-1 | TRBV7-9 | ASSLAHEHAEQF
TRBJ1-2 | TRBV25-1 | ASSEFSAGFYGYT
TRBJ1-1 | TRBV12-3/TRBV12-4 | ASSSTTANTEAF
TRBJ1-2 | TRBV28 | ASSTNRGYT
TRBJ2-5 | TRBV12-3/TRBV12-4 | ASKTGQGRRETQY
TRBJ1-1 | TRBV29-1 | SVNAGNTEAF
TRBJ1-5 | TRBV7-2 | ASSFYGDQPQH
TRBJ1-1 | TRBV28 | ASSPGQGIQATEAF
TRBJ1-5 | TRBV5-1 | ASSPGGGIQPQH
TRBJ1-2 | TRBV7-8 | ASSLSGTASGYT
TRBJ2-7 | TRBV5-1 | ASSPGTGFEQY
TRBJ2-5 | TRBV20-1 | SARDGFKGRQETQY
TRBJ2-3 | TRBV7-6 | ASSFPSGGFYTDTQY
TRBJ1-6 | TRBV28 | ASRRDGNSPLH
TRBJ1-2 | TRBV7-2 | ASSWTDRDYGYT
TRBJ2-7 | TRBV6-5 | ASRSQGGGSYEQY
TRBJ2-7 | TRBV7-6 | ASSLAAGYDEQY